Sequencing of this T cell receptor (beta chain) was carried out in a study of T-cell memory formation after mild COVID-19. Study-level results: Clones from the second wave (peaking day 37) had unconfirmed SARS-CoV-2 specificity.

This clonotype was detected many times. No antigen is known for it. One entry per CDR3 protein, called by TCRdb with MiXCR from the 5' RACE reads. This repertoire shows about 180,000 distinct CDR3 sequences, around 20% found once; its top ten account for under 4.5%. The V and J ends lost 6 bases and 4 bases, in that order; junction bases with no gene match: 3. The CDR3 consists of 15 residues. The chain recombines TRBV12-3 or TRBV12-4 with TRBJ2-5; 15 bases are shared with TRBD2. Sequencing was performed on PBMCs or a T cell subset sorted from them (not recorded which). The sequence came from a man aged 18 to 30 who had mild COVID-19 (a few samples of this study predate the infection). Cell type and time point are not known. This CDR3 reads CASSPGLAGGETQYF. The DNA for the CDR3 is TGTGCCAGCAGCCCGGGACTAGCGGGGGGAGAGACCCAGTACTTC.